This entry lists 12 T cell receptor beta chains sequenced from one sample in a study of blood T cell repertoires in COVID-19. The assay was immunoSEQ multiplex PCR, and TCRdb's table has in-frame clones only and misses some. The sample lists 90,000 to 120,000 clones, 80% to 90% seen once, with 2.4% in the top ten. Sequencing was carried out using peripheral blood. These receptors all stem from a human donor in a cohort sampled during active COVID-19.

The rearrangement joins TRBV7-9 to TRBJ2-5; D is possibly TRBD1 (6 bases). The CDR3 contains 16 residues. The V gene's germline CDR1 is SEHNR and CDR2 FQNEAQ (reference sequence). V was trimmed by 1 base and J by 2 bases, leaving 14 bases between them. CDR3 sequence reads: CASSLGGGTDQETQYF. CDR3 sequence (DNA): TGTGCCAGCAGCTTAGGTGGGGGCACAGATCAAGAGACCCAGTACTTC.

The chain has TRBV19 and TRBJ2-1; possible D gene TRBD2, 5 bases. This CDR3 contains 11 residues. The V and J ends lost 4 bases and 7 bases respectively, with 5 bases between them. CDR1 LNHDA and CDR2 SQIVND come from the germline V gene (reference sequence). Written as DNA, the CDR3 is TGTGCCAGTAGTAGAGGGAATGAGCAGTTCTTC. Translating it yields CASSRGNEQFF.

This chain uses TRBV3-1 (or the pseudogene TRBV3-2) with TRBJ2-1; 11 nucleotides line up with TRBD2. The CDR3 is 14 amino acids. Trimming at V came to 4 bases and at J to 5 bases, leaving 1 base not matched to a gene. Germline V gene data show CDR1 as LGHDT and CDR2 as YNNKEL (reference sequence). The DNA of the CDR3 is TGTGCCAGCAGCCCGGGACTAGCGGACAATGAGCAGTTCTTC. Protein sequence: CASSPGLADNEQFF.

CDR3 in amino acids: CASSLVAEETQYF. CDR3 nucleotides: TGTGCCAGCAGCTTGGTGGCTGAAGAGACCCAGTACTTC. This chain uses TRBV5-4 with TRBJ2-5; D is unclear. CDR3 length: 13 amino acids. CDR1 is SGHNT and CDR2 is YYREEE in the germline V gene (reference sequence). The germline V and J ends were trimmed by 0 bases and 3 bases, with 6 bases remaining between them.

The J gene is TRBJ2-5, the V gene TRBV7-6; 11 bases map to TRBD2. The V gene end was trimmed by 0 bases and the J gene end by 4 bases; junction bases not matched to a gene: 4. CDR1 and CDR2 (germline): SGHVS, FNYEAQ. The CDR3 has 16 amino acids. CDR3 DNA sequence: TGTGCCAGCAGCTTAGCAGGGACTAGCGGCCGAGAGACCCAGTACTTC. Its protein product is CASSLAGTSGRETQYF.

In its sample, this clone was seen once. The rearrangement joins TRBV9 to TRBJ1-2; TRBD1 matches 9 bases. This CDR3 region has 15 residues. The V segment lost 3 bases and the J segment 3 bases; nucleotides outside the gene matches: 6. Germline V gene sequence: CDR1 SGDLS, CDR2 YYNGEE. The CDR3 coding sequence is TGTGCCAGCAGCGGCCCAGGACAGGGGCACTATGGCTACACCTTC. Translation: CASSGPGQGHYGYTF.

The V and J genes are TRBV7-2 and TRBJ2-2, with D tentatively TRBD1 (5 bases). This CDR3 is 16 amino acids long. Germline loops: CDR1 SGHTA, CDR2 FQGNSA. V lost 2 bases and J lost 0, with 10 bases in between. The CDR3 sequence is CASSLRRVANTGELFF. As DNA, the CDR3 is TGTGCCAGCAGCTTACGCAGGGTCGCGAACACCGGGGAGCTGTTTTTT.

The chain joins TRBV11-2 to TRBJ1-1, with a weak D call TRBD1 (5 bases). Germline lookup yields CDR1 SGHAT and CDR2 FQNNGV. Trimming shortened V by 1 base and J by 5 bases, and 8 bases separated the two germline ends. The CDR3 extends over 13 amino acids. CDR3 DNA sequence: TGTGCCAGCAGCTTAGCGGGGGAAACTGAAGCTTTCTTT. Protein: CASSLAGETEAFF.

This chain links TRBV5-5 with TRBJ2-2; D uncertain. V was clipped by 4 bases and J by 0 bases, with 10 bases between them. The CDR3 runs to 15 residues. Germline-derived CDR1 and CDR2 are SGHKS and YYEKEE (reference sequence). CDR3: CASSPRGSNTGELFF. In DNA, the CDR3 is TGTGCCAGCAGCCCTCGCGGTTCGAACACCGGGGAGCTGTTTTTT.

This chain links TRBV27 with TRBJ2-5; TRBD2 matches 13 bases. Germline CDR1 is MNHEY and CDR2 is SMNVEV (reference sequence). The CDR3 runs to 15 residues. J was trimmed by 5 bases and V by 4 bases; bases with no gene match: 4. CDR3 amino acids: CASSSGLAGLETQYF. CDR3 bases: TGTGCCAGCAGTTCGGGACTAGCGGGGTTGGAGACCCAGTACTTC.

The J gene is TRBJ2-3, the V gene TRBV29-1; D unclear. This CDR3 contains 13 residues. Germline V gives CDR1 SQVTM, CDR2 ANQGSEA. V lost 4 bases and J lost 1, with 9 bases in between. CDR3 region: CSVGAERTDTQYF. Here the CDR3 DNA reads TGCAGCGTTGGGGCAGAGCGCACAGATACGCAGTATTTT.

J is TRBJ1-2 and V is TRBV7-2; D not certain. This CDR3 is 15 amino acids long. CDR1 is SGHTA and CDR2 is FQGNSA in the germline V gene. V was shortened by 5 bases and J by 4 bases, with 17 bases between the two germline ends. CDR3 DNA sequence: TGTGCCAGCAGCGCCCGGGTGACGAGTGGCTATGGCTACACCTTC. Translated: CASSARVTSGYGYTF.